Below are 26 T cell receptor beta chains sequenced from a single sample in a study of human T cells and chemical hapten exposure. One entry per CDR3 protein, called by TCRdb with MiXCR from the RACE reads. The sample lists more than 65,000 distinct CDR3 sequences, 25% to 40% occurring once. As for time point: patch test 1, 2 weeks after DPC sensitization. Specified treatment: therapeutic diphenylcyclopropenone sensitization with weekly scalp DPC. The specimen comprised whole blood, sampled in connection with sensitization to the hapten diphenylcyclopropenone (DPC). The receptor set was obtained from a man aged 40-50 years with alopecia areata. Some clones in this sample may be carry-over from other donors' samples.

The V and J genes are TRBV20-1 and TRBJ2-3; unclear D gene. CDR3 length: 14 amino acids. The germline V and J ends were trimmed by 2 bases and 0 bases, with 9 bases remaining between them. Germline V gene data show CDR1 as DFQATT and CDR2 as SNEGSKA (reference sequence). CDR3 nucleotides: TGCAGTGCTAGAAAATCCGACAGCACAGATACGCAGTATTTT. Its translation is CSARKSDSTDTQYF.

In its sample, this clonotype was seen a few times. The chain employs TRBV20-1 and TRBJ2-1; 9 positions match TRBD2. Germline V gene sequence: CDR1 DFQATT, CDR2 SNEGSKA (reference sequence). With 5 bases clipped from V and 5 bases from J, the junction kept 4 bases outside the gene matches. This CDR3 has 13 amino acids. Here the CDR3 DNA reads TGCAGTGCTTGGACTAGCGAGAACAATGAGCAGTTCTTC. The encoded protein is CSAWTSENNEQFF.

This clonotype has ten or more counts. The chain employs TRBV6-5 and TRBJ2-7; 9 positions agree with TRBD2. Germline V gene data show CDR1 as MNHEY and CDR2 as SVGAGI. The CDR3 sequence is 15 residues long. V lost 0 bases, J lost 0 bases, and 0 bases stayed unmatched. DNA for the CDR3: TGTGCCAGCAGTTACTCTAGCGGGAGCTCCTACGAGCAGTACTTC. Translated, it gives CASSYSSGSSYEQYF.

The sample holds a few counts of this clonotype. The V gene is TRBV20-1, the J gene TRBJ2-1; 14 positions match TRBD2. Germline V gene lookup returns CDR1 DFQATT and CDR2 SNEGSKA (reference sequence). This CDR3 region has 18 residues. After removal of 3 bases from V and 4 bases from J, the junction contained 11 bases not matched to a gene. CDR3 DNA sequence: TGCAGTGCTAGCCCGACTAGCGGGGGGGACATTTCGTACAATGAGCAGTTCTTC. It yields the protein CSASPTSGGDISYNEQFF.

The rearrangement uses TRBV11-2 and TRBJ1-1, with 7 bases that match TRBD1. Germline V gene lookup returns CDR1 SGHAT and CDR2 FQNNGV. The CDR3 consists of 20 residues. After removal of 0 bases from V and 0 bases from J, the junction contained 16 bases not matched to a gene. CDR3 in amino acids: CASSLEGPLQGGNVNTEAFF. In DNA, the CDR3 is TGTGCCAGCAGCTTAGAGGGTCCGTTGCAGGGGGGGAACGTGAACACTGAAGCTTTCTTT.

This clonotype was seen more than once but under ten times. The rearrangement joins TRBV7-6 to TRBJ2-7; TRBD2 might be the D (5 bases). Trimming cost V 5 bases and J 1 base, with 15 bases left between them. This CDR3 contains 15 residues. Germline V gene lookup returns CDR1 SGHVS and CDR2 FNYEAQ. CDR3 in amino acids: CASSPDYYSSYEQYF. Here the CDR3 DNA reads TGTGCCAGCAGCCCAGACTATTACTCGTCCTACGAGCAGTACTTC.

This clonotype came up a few times. This chain joins TRBV20-1 and TRBJ2-3; D gene uncertain. CDR1 is DFQATT and CDR2 is SNEGSKA in the germline V gene (reference sequence). This CDR3 contains 13 residues. V was shortened by 7 bases and J by 0 bases, with 11 bases between the two germline ends. The CDR3 nucleotides read TGCAGTGAGGCCAGAAGTAGCACAGATACGCAGTATTTT. It codes for CSEARSSTDTQYF.

V usage is TRBV6-5 and J usage is TRBJ1-6, with D possibly TRBD1 on 5 matching bases. Looked up from germline, CDR1 is MNHEY and CDR2 is SVGAGI. The CDR3 covers 15 residues. Trimming took 0 bases from V and 8 from J, leaving 11 bases between them. CDR3 in DNA: TGTGCCAGCAGTTACTCCGGGACTGGGTATTCACCCCTCCACTTT. It codes for CASSYSGTGYSPLHF.

This sequence joins TRBV4-3 and TRBJ2-7; TRBD2 matches at 9 bases. This CDR3 has 15 amino acids. V trimming: 1 base; J trimming: 3 bases; junction bases outside the gene matches: 4. CDR1 and CDR2 (germline): LGHNA, YSLEER. The CDR3 loop is CASSQVAGVGYEQYF. The CDR3, as DNA: TGCGCCAGCAGCCAAGTAGCGGGAGTCGGCTACGAGCAGTACTTC.

The table lists this clonotype with a few counts. The rearrangement uses TRBV27 and TRBJ2-7; 11 bases match TRBD1. V gave up 2 bases and J gave up 2 bases; unmatched junction bases: 5. The CDR3 extends over 16 amino acids. The germline gives CDR1 MNHEY, CDR2 SMNVEV (reference sequence). The CDR3 DNA reads as TGTGCCAGCAGTTTAAGGGGGGGACAGGGGGCCTACGAGCAGTACTTC. It specifies CASSLRGGQGAYEQYF.

The chain recombines TRBV7-3 with TRBJ2-7; 13 bases match TRBD2. CDR1 is SGHTA, CDR2 FQGTGA, per germline. V dropped 4 bases and J dropped 6; count of bases not matched to a gene: 6. The CDR3 runs 15 residues. CDR3 amino acids: CASSSGLAGVSEQYF. The CDR3 DNA sequence: TGTGCCAGCAGCTCTGGACTAGCGGGAGTGAGCGAGCAGTACTTC.

The chain couples TRBV7-9 to TRBJ2-7, with 12 bases matching TRBD2. The germline V gene encodes CDR1 SEHNR and CDR2 FQNEAQ (reference sequence). This CDR3 spans 15 amino acids. J was trimmed by 5 bases and V by 5 bases; bases with no gene match: 7. This CDR3 reads CASSPWTSGKNEQYF. CDR3 sequence (DNA): TGTGCCAGCAGCCCGTGGACTAGCGGGAAGAACGAGCAGTACTTC.

This chain uses TRBV20-1 with TRBJ2-5, with D possibly being TRBD1 (6 bases). CDR3 length equals 14 residues. The germline gives CDR1 DFQATT, CDR2 SNEGSKA (reference sequence). The ends were cut back, 6 bases at V and 8 bases at J, with 22 bases in the middle. CDR3 sequence (DNA): TGCAGTGCCCATAAGGGGGTACTAGAAGGTACCCAGTACTTC. This gives the protein CSAHKGVLEGTQYF.

Only a few counts were recorded for this clonotype. The chain combines TRBV7-2 with TRBJ1-1; D call uncertain. Per the germline V gene, CDR1 is SGHTA and CDR2 is FQGNSA. There are 15 residues in the CDR3. Deletions cut 5 bases from V and 2 bases from J, with 15 bases between. CDR3 protein: CASSLFPQVNTEAFF. CDR3 DNA sequence: TGTGCCAGCAGCCTATTTCCGCAGGTCAACACTGAAGCTTTCTTT.

The rearrangement uses TRBV3-1 and TRBJ2-1; D is unclear. The CDR3 has 11 residues. Trimming shortened V by 0 bases and J by 7 bases, and 1 base separated the two germline ends. Germline loops: CDR1 LGHDT, CDR2 YNNKEL (reference sequence). CDR3 region: CASSQENEQFF. As DNA, the CDR3 is TGTGCCAGCAGCCAAGAGAATGAGCAGTTCTTC.

The J gene is TRBJ2-3, the V gene TRBV3-1, with 7 bases aligning to TRBD2. After removal of 0 bases from V and 3 bases from J, the junction contained 12 bases not matched to a gene. CDR3 size: 18 residues. CDR1 and CDR2 (germline): LGHDT, YNNKEL (reference sequence). The CDR3 DNA reads TGTGCCAGCAGCCAAGATACAGATGTCGCTAGCGGAACAGATACGCAGTATTTT. Amino acids: CASSQDTDVASGTDTQYF.

The V and J genes are TRBV10-3 and TRBJ2-1; the match to TRBD2 covers 8 bases. Germline-derived CDR1 and CDR2 are ENHRY and SYGVKD. This CDR3 contains 14 residues. The junction had 3 bases not matched to a gene; V was cut back by 6 bases and J by 2 bases. The CDR3 here is CAISGGATYNEQFF. CDR3 nucleotide sequence: TGTGCCATCAGCGGGGGGGCCACCTACAATGAGCAGTTCTTC.

This clonotype has only a few counts. This chain joins TRBV9 and TRBJ2-7, with 13 positions matching TRBD2. This CDR3 has 15 residues. Trimming cost V 5 bases and J 2 bases; bases outside gene matches: 4. Germline loops: CDR1 SGDLS, CDR2 YYNGEE. CDR3 DNA: TGTGCCAGCAGTGCGACTAGCGGGGGGACCTACGAGCAGTACTTC. Translating gives CASSATSGGTYEQYF.

This clonotype was seen repeatedly, ten times or more. The rearrangement uses TRBV12-3 or TRBV12-4 and TRBJ2-4; D is unclear. The CDR3 runs 13 residues. V dropped 6 bases and J dropped 0 bases, with 6 bases sitting between them. The CDR3 DNA follows: TGTGCCAGCAGCCCCCCAGCCAAAAACATTCAGTACTTC. It is translated as CASSPPAKNIQYF.

This clonotype was picked up one time. The V call is TRBV14, the J call TRBJ2-3, with TRBD1 matching over 11 bases. This CDR3 comprises 14 residues. CDR1 and CDR2 (germline): SGHDN, FVKESK. Trimming removed 5 bases from V and 4 bases from J; junction bases left unmatched: 2. The CDR3 sequence: CASSGTGGADTQYF. CDR3 coding DNA: TGTGCCAGCAGCGGGACAGGGGGTGCAGATACGCAGTATTTT.

V gene TRBV9 combines with J gene TRBJ2-5; a possible D gene is TRBD1 (7 bases). The ends were cut back, 3 bases at V and 2 bases at J, with 11 bases in the middle. Germline V CDR1 and CDR2: SGDLS, YYNGEE. The CDR3 contains 14 residues. Here the CDR3 reads CASSAQGGQETQYF. In DNA, the CDR3 is TGTGCCAGCAGCGCCCAGGGGGGTCAAGAGACCCAGTACTTC.

This clonotype was picked up a small number of times. This rearrangement joins TRBV12-3 or TRBV12-4 to TRBJ1-5, with D possibly being TRBD1 (5 bases). The V end lost 3 bases, the J end lost 1 base, and 10 bases lay between the germline ends. CDR3 length equals 15 residues. For the CDR3, the DNA is TGTGCCAGCAGTTTTAACGCAGGGAGCAATCAGCCCCAGCATTTT. Its protein is CASSFNAGSNQPQHF.

The chain links TRBV6-5 to TRBJ1-1, with D uncertain. The CDR3 runs to 15 residues. Germline lookup yields CDR1 MNHEY and CDR2 SVGAGI. V dropped 5 bases and J dropped 0 bases, with 13 bases sitting between them. CDR3 region: CASSPMVLMNTEAFF. For the CDR3, the DNA is TGTGCCAGCAGTCCCATGGTACTTATGAACACTGAAGCTTTCTTT.

This chain uses TRBV5-1 with TRBJ2-7, with TRBD2 matching over 10 bases. The CDR3 length is 15 residues. The V and J ends lost 3 bases and 7 bases, in that order; junction bases with no gene match: 10. Germline V gene data show CDR1 as SGHRS and CDR2 as YFSETQ. The CDR3 protein is CASSYRTSGENEQYF. The CDR3 DNA is TGCGCCAGCAGCTATAGGACTAGCGGCGAAAATGAGCAGTACTTC. Looking up the rest from reference TRBV5-1 and TRBJ2-7 gives the full variable domain: KAGVTQTPRYLIKTRGQQVTLSCSPISGHRSVSWYQQTPGQGLQFLFEYFSETQRNKGNFPGRFSGRQFSNSRSEMNVSTLELGDSALYLCASSYRTSGENEQYFGPGTRLTVT.

V and J are TRBV7-3 and TRBJ2-7; 14 nucleotides align to TRBD2. CDR3 length: 16 amino acids. Germline CDR1 SGHTA, CDR2 FQGTGA. The ends lost 4 bases at V and 6 bases at J; junction bases unmatched: 8. The CDR3 loop is CASSSGLAGAIGEQYF. CDR3 in DNA: TGTGCCAGCAGCTCGGGACTAGCGGGAGCGATTGGCGAGCAGTACTTC.

V is TRBV7-8 and J is TRBJ2-4; a weak D match, TRBD2 (5 bases). This CDR3 has 16 residues. V dropped 3 bases and J dropped 1 base, with 13 bases sitting between them. CDR1 and CDR2 (germline): SGHVS, FQNEAQ. CDR3 nucleotide sequence: TGTGCCAGCAGCTTTGAGGGCCCGCGCGCCAAAAACATTCAGTACTTC. Protein product: CASSFEGPRAKNIQYF.